This T cell receptor beta chain derives from a study of T cell responses to AZD1222 COVID-19 vaccine (dated by TCRdb to the early 2020s). With regard to the full study: A total of about 230 trial participants underwent TCR sequencing, of whom 207 received two doses of AZD1222 and 26 received two doses of the MenACWY control vaccine. Enrollment into the trials was organized by age into subgroups of 18-55, 56-69 and 70-plus years, and those subgroups contained approximately 160, 26 and 62 TCR-sequenced participants, respectively. Study-wide conclusions, independent of this receptor: After two AZD1222 doses, both the breadth and the depth of spike-specific TCRs were significantly higher than at day 0 and than in MenACWY recipients. The 56-69-year group was small, and its depth increase did not reach significance, likely because of low power. Conclusions about previously exposed vaccinees were limited because only six AZD1222 recipients were SARS-CoV-2 seropositive at baseline. Most participants were white British and females outnumbered males, and the authors suggested that clonal diversity may have been underestimated. Vaccine-associated CD4 TCRs spanned the whole spike protein, with dominant responses in regions 160-218 and 743-854. Reportedly, almost half of the unique spike-specific TCRs recognized epitopes lying outside the regions that are mutated in the B.1.351 and B.1.1.7 variants. Because no day 14 peak-response samples were available, repertoires were characterized only after the peak T cell response.

From the germline V gene, CDR1 is SGDLS and CDR2 is YYNGEE. Its CDR3 holds 15 amino acids, cysteine through phenylalanine. Just CDR3 DNA is preserved here, 45 bases in frame from base 1. V loses 4 bases at its end and J loses 5 bases; junction bases beyond the gene matches: 5. As concerns this clone: It has no known antigen specificity. Base qualities were left out, and no much larger clone turns up one base away.

This specimen's time point label, interpreted: about 28 days (+/-7) after the second vaccine dose. AZD1222 recipients whose second dose came at about 4 weeks and those whose second dose came at about 12 weeks were combined into one group, since spike-specific TCR depth and breadth did not differ between the two schedules. Samples from vaccinated people were obtained from the UK trials COV001 and COV002, which included a single-blind randomized controlled phase 2/3 trial of AZD1222 (ChAdOx1 nCoV-19) in healthy adults. Trial participant PBMC samples were collected at day 0 and day 28 after the second dose for TCRbeta chain sequencing. The CDR3 regions of human TCRbeta chains were subjected to immunosequencing. On the authors' methods: Repertoire TCRs were matched against a reference library of SARS-CoV-2-specific TCRs generated with the MIRA antigen-specificity platform. Breadth was defined as the fraction of unique TCRs that were SARS-CoV-2-associated. Depth was defined as the fraction of total T cells that were SARS-CoV-2-associated. Each spike-specific TCR was assigned to its reactive spike region and to a CD4 or CD8 class using the MIRA data. Log10-transformed breadth and depth values were compared by one-way ANOVA with Sidak's multiple comparisons tests. TCRdb provides this immuneACCESS table in a form limited to in-frame rearrangements. Some clones are lacking; in checked studies, under half of them reflect an unresolved V gene, and why the rest are absent is not known. That table gives V, J and clone size, and the DNA gave D and trimming. In this sample the table shows 90,000 to 120,000 clones, about 85% of which occur a single time. The ten largest clones capture around 4.7% of the sample.

This TCR was sampled from an adult who received the AZD1222 COVID-19 vaccine. This chain joins TRBV9 to TRBJ1-5; TRBD1 fits 11 bases in the junction. The sequencing used peripheral blood, collected 28 days after the second AZD1222 dose. The nucleotide sequence is given as TGTGCCAGCAGCAAAGGGACAGGGGGTTATCAGCCCCAGCATTTT. Translated, it reads CASSKGTGGYQPQHF.